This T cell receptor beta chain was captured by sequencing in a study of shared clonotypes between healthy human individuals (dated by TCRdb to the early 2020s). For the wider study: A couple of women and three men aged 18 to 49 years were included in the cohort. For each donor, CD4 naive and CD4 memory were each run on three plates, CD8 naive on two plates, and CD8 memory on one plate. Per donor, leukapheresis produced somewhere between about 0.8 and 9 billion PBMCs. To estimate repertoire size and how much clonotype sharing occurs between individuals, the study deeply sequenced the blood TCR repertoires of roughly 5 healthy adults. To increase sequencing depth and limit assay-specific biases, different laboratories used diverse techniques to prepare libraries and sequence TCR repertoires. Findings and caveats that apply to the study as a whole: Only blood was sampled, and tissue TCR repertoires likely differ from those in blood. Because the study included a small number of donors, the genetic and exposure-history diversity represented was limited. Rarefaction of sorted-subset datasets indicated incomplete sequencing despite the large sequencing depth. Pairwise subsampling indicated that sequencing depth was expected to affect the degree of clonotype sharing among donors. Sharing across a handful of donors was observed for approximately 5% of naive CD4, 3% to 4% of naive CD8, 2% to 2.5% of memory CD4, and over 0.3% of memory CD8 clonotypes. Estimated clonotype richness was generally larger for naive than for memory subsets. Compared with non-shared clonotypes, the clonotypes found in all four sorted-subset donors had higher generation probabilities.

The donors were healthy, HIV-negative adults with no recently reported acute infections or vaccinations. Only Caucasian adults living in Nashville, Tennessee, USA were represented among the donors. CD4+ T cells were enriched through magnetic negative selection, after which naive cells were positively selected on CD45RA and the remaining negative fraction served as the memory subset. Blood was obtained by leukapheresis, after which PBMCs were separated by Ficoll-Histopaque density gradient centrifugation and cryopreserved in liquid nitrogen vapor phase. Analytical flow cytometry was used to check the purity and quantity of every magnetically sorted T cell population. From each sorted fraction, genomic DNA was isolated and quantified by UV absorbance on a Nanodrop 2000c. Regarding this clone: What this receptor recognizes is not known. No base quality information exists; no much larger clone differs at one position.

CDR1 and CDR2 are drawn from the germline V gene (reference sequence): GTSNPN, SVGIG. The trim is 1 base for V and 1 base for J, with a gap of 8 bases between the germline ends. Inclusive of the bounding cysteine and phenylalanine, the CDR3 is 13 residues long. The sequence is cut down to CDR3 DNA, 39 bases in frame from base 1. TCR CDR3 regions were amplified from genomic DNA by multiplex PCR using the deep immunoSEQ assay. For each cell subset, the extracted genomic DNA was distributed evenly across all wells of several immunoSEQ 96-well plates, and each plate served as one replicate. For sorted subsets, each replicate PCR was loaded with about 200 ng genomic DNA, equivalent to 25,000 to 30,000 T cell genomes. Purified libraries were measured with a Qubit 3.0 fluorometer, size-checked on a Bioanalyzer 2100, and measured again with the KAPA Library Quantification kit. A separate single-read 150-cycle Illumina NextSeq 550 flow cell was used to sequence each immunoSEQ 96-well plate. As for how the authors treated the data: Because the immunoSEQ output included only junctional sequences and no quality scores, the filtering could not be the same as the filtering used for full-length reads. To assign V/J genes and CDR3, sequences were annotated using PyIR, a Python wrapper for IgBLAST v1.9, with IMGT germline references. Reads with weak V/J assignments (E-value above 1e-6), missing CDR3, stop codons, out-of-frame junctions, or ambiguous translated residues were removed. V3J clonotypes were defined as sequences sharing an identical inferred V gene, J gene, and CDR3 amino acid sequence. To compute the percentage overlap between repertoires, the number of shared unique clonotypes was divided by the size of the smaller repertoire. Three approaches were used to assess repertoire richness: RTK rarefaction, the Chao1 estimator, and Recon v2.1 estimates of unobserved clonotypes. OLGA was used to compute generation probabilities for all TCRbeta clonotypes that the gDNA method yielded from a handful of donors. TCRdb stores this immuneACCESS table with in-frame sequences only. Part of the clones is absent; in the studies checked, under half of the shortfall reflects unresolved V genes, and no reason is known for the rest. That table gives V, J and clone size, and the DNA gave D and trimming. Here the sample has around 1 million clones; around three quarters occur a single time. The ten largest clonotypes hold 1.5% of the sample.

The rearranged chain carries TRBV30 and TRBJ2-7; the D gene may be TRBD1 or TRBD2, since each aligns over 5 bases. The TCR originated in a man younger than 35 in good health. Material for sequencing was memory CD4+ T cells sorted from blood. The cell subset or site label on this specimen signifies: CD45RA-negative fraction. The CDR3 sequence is CAWSGDESYEQYF. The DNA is TGTGCCTGGAGTGGGGACGAATCCTACGAGCAGTACTTC. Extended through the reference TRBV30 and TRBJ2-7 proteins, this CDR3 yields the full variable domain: SQTIHQWPATLVQPVGSPLSLECTVEGTSNPNLYWYRQAAGRGLQLLFYSVGIGQISSEVPQNLSASRPQDRQFILSSKKLLLSDSGFYLCAWSGDESYEQYFGPGTRLTVT.